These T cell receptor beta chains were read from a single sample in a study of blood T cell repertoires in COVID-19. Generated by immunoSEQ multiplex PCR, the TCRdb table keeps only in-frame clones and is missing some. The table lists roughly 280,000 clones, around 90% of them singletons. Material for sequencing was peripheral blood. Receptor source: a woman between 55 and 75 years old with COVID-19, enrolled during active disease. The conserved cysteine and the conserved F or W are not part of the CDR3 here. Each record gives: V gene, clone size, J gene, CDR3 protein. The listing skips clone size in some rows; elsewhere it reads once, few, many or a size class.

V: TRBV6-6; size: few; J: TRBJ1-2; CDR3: ASSVRRGYGYT
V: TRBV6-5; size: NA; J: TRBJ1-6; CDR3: ASRPPGQDTSPLH
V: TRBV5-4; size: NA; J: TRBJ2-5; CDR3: ASRQEGPAETQY
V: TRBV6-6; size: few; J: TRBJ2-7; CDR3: ASSSGFYEQY
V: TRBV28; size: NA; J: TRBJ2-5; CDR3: ASSLAGVVETQY
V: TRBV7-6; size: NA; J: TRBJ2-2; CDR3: ASKNPRGGGETNTGELF
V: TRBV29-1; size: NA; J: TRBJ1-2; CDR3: SVERGTGRTGGYT
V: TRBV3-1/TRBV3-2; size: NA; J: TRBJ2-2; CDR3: ASRIDSRPGELF
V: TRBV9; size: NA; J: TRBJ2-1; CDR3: ASSVDSSGRAFYEQF
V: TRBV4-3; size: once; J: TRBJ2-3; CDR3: ASSQAIWTSGADTQY